A single sample gave rise to the 25 T cell receptor beta chains below, sequenced in a study of cytomegalovirus exposure and HLA in healthy donors. The PCR ran on 60 Vbeta and 13 Jbeta primers. Clones were sequenced by immunoSEQ multiplex PCR, and TCRdb holds only the in-frame ones, with some missing. The profile covers about 82,000 clones, with 70% to 80% appearing a single time and 13% taken by the ten largest. Sequenced: PBMCs. These receptors were obtained from a human donor in good health.

The chain has TRBV27 and TRBJ2-7; the D gene is possibly TRBD1 (6 bases). Germline assignment: CDR1 MNHEY and CDR2 SMNVEV (reference sequence). The ends were cut back, 3 bases at V and 3 bases at J, with 12 bases in the middle. The CDR3 contains 14 residues. The CDR3 region is CASSFQTGGYEQYF. As DNA, the CDR3 is TGTGCCAGCAGTTTCCAGACAGGAGGCTACGAGCAGTACTTC.

The chain combines TRBV5-4 with TRBJ2-7; 11 bases agree with TRBD2. The germline gives CDR1 SGHNT, CDR2 YYREEE (reference sequence). Trimming at V came to 1 base and at J to 1 base, leaving 10 bases not matched to a gene. The CDR3 loop spans 18 amino acids. CDR3 sequence (DNA): TGTGCCAGCAGCTTGAGTCGGCTAGCGGGGGGACAATCCTACGAGCAGTACTTC. It encodes CASSLSRLAGGQSYEQYF.

This chain connects TRBV6-1 to TRBJ2-7; TRBD1 agrees at 7 bases. Germline-derived CDR1 and CDR2 are MNHNS and SASEGT. With 7 bases clipped from V and 2 bases from J, the junction kept 2 bases outside the gene matches. The CDR3 sequence is 12 residues long. Here the CDR3 reads CASTGGTYEQYF. The DNA of the CDR3 is TGTGCCAGCACAGGGGGTACCTACGAGCAGTACTTC.

The chain joins TRBV10-2 to TRBJ2-1; 15 bases agree with TRBD2. The CDR3 is made up of 15 amino acids. Losses at the gene ends were 6 bases for V and 7 bases for J; bases not matched to a gene: 4. Per the germline V gene, CDR1 is WSHSY and CDR2 is SAAADI. The CDR3 here is CASRLGTSGGNEQFF. CDR3 nucleotide sequence: TGCGCCAGCAGACTCGGGACTAGCGGGGGGAATGAGCAGTTCTTC.

This clone was counted a single time. The gene calls are TRBV6-5 and TRBJ2-2; D gene unclear. From germline, CDR1 is MNHEY and CDR2 SVGAGI. CDR3 length: 14 residues. V gave up 3 bases and J gave up 1 base, with 6 bases separating them. CDR3 sequence reads: CASSYSVNTGELFF. CDR3 sequence (DNA): TGTGCCAGCAGTTATTCTGTGAACACCGGGGAGCTGTTTTTT.

The rearrangement uses TRBV27 and TRBJ2-2, with 16 positions matching TRBD2. CDR1 is MNHEY, CDR2 SMNVEV, per germline (reference sequence). This CDR3 has 18 residues. With 6 bases clipped from V and 6 bases from J, the junction kept 10 bases outside the gene matches. The CDR3 sequence is CASRFSGLAGGHAGELFF. CDR3 nucleotide sequence: TGTGCCAGCAGATTCTCGGGACTAGCGGGGGGGCATGCCGGGGAGCTGTTTTTT.

The rearrangement links TRBV6-5 to TRBJ1-1, with 8 bases that match TRBD1. V lost 0 bases to trimming and J lost 7 bases; unmatched junction nucleotides: 7. Looked up from germline, CDR1 is MNHEY and CDR2 is SVGAGI. This CDR3 region has 15 residues. The CDR3 DNA is TGTGCCAGCAGTTACTCGATGGCAGGGGGCTTTGAAGCTTTCTTT. Encoded protein: CASSYSMAGGFEAFF.

This clone was recorded a few times. The chain employs TRBV6-5 and TRBJ2-3; D might be TRBD2 (6 bases). The CDR3 loop spans 14 amino acids. CDR1 and CDR2 (germline): MNHEY, SVGAGI. The V end lost 5 bases, the J end lost 2 bases, and 11 bases lay between the germline ends. CDR3 in amino acids: CASSPPGVTDTQYF. The CDR3 DNA reads as TGTGCCAGCAGTCCCCCGGGGGTCACAGATACGCAGTATTTT.

The CDR3 protein is CASSDLHGLAVTDTQYF. CDR3 nucleotide sequence: TGTGCCAGCAGTGACCTCCATGGACTAGCGGTCACAGATACGCAGTATTTT. The rearrangement links TRBV6-1 to TRBJ2-3; 10 bases match TRBD2. Germline CDR1 is MNHNS and CDR2 is SASEGT. Unmatched junction bases numbered 8, after V lost 3 bases and J lost 2 bases. This CDR3 contains 17 residues.

CDR3 DNA: TGTGCCAGTCTAGGCGTTCTCACTAGCGGACGCACAGATACGCAGTATTTT. Its translation: CASLGVLTSGRTDTQYF. This chain uses TRBV19 with TRBJ2-3; 8 nucleotides align to TRBD2. With 8 bases clipped from V and 1 base from J, the junction kept 14 bases outside the gene matches. The V gene's germline CDR1 is LNHDA and CDR2 SQIVND (reference sequence). The CDR3 is 17 residues long.

The V call is TRBV2, the J call TRBJ2-1, with D possibly being TRBD2 (6 bases). Germline assignment: CDR1 SNHLY and CDR2 FYNNEI. This CDR3 region has 16 residues. Trimming left V 0 bases short and J 8 bases short, with 17 bases between. CDR3 amino acids: CASSEAGGAPGDEQFF. The CDR3 DNA is TGTGCCAGCAGTGAAGCAGGAGGGGCCCCCGGCGATGAGCAGTTCTTC.

This clone was counted a few times. This rearrangement joins TRBV13 to TRBJ2-1; D gene ambiguous. The germline V gene has CDR1 PRHDT and CDR2 FYEKMQ (reference sequence). CDR3 length: 16 residues. V lost 0 bases to trimming and J lost 0 bases, with 9 bases between them. The CDR3 nucleotides are TGTGCCAGCAGCTTAGGGCGGCTCAACTCCTACAATGAGCAGTTCTTC. Translation: CASSLGRLNSYNEQFF.

This clone was recorded a few times. The chain combines TRBV6-5 with TRBJ1-1; D is undetermined. This CDR3 spans 14 amino acids. Trimming left V 0 bases short and J 8 bases short, with 13 bases between. CDR1 is MNHEY and CDR2 is SVGAGI in the germline V gene. DNA of the CDR3: TGTGCCAGCAGTTACTCGATCGGCGGTGGGGAAGCTTTCTTT. Translation: CASSYSIGGGEAFF.

The chain has TRBV5-5 and TRBJ1-5; D gene ambiguous. CDR3 size: 17 residues. CDR1 and CDR2 from the germline V gene are SGHKS and YYEKEE (reference sequence). With 0 bases removed from V and 0 bases from J, the gap between germline ends came to 13 bases. CDR3 sequence reads: CASSLGASSYSNQPQHF. The CDR3 DNA reads TGTGCCAGCAGCTTGGGAGCGAGCAGTTATAGCAATCAGCCCCAGCATTTT.

The chain has TRBV5-1 and TRBJ2-2; 9 nucleotides match TRBD2. The germline V gene has CDR1 SGHRS and CDR2 YFSETQ. V lost 0 bases, J lost 2 bases, and 5 bases stayed unmatched. This CDR3 region has 17 residues. In DNA, the CDR3 is TGCGCCAGCAGCTTGGTTGGCGGGGGGGGCAACACCGGGGAGCTGTTTTTT. Its translation is CASSLVGGGGNTGELFF.

V and J are TRBV7-2 and TRBJ1-2; unclear D gene. V was cut by 5 bases and J by 1 base, with 11 bases left in between. The CDR3 has 14 amino acids. Germline V gene sequence: CDR1 SGHTA, CDR2 FQGNSA. The CDR3 DNA reads TGTGCCAGCAGCACCTATACCTTTAACTATGGCTACACCTTC. Protein product: CASSTYTFNYGYTF.

This clone came up once. Here the CDR3 DNA reads TGTGCCAGCAGCGGCGGGGCGGCTGGGGAAAAACTGTTTTTT. Translation: CASSGGAAGEKLFF. The chain uses TRBV7-9 and TRBJ1-4, with a weak D call TRBD1 (5 bases). The CDR3 runs 14 residues. Trimming took off 5 bases at V and 8 bases at J, with 15 bases between the two ends. The germline V gene has CDR1 SEHNR and CDR2 FQNEAQ (reference sequence).

Only a few counts were recorded for this clone. CDR3 DNA: TGTGCCATACAGAGTAATACTAATGAAAAACTGTTTTTT. Amino acid sequence: CAIQSNTNEKLFF. This chain links TRBV6-1 with TRBJ1-4; no clear D gene. Germline CDR1 reads MNHNS; CDR2 reads SASEGT. Trimming removed 10 bases at V and 2 bases at J, with 11 bases between. The CDR3 is 13 amino acids.

V gene TRBV9 combines with J gene TRBJ2-7; D possibly corresponds to TRBD1 (5 bases). V gave up 3 bases and J gave up 3 bases, with 13 bases separating them. The V gene's germline CDR1 is SGDLS and CDR2 YYNGEE. The CDR3 extends over 14 amino acids. The CDR3 reads CASSGPLDNYEQYF. The CDR3 DNA is TGTGCCAGCAGCGGCCCTCTGGACAACTACGAGCAGTACTTC.

A remark on this clone: Compared with germline, one end of the junction differs, possibly owing to a read error. Other DNA sequences of this sample code for an identical CDR3. The rearrangement uses TRBV29-1 and TRBJ2-7, with 9 positions matching TRBD1. Per germline, CDR1 SQVTM and CDR2 ANQGSEA. The CDR3 is 15 residues long. The chain's CDR3 is CSVEGGTGTPYEQYF. For the CDR3, the DNA is TGCAGCGTCGAAGGAGGGACAGGGACGCCCTACGAGCAGTACTTC.

The chain combines TRBV9 with TRBJ1-6; 7 nucleotides align to TRBD1. Trimming removed 5 bases from V and 7 bases from J; junction bases left unmatched: 9. Germline V gene lookup returns CDR1 SGDLS and CDR2 YYNGEE. The CDR3 extends over 15 amino acids. As DNA, the CDR3 is TGTGCCAGCAGGGAGGGGGCGGGTGAAAATTCACCCCTCCACTTT. It encodes CASREGAGENSPLHF.

The rearrangement uses TRBV4-1 and TRBJ2-7, with TRBD2 as a possible D gene (5 bases). Trimming cost V 1 base and J 6 bases, with 10 bases left between them. The CDR3 is 13 amino acids. Per germline, CDR1 MGHRA and CDR2 YSYEKL. CDR3 coding DNA: TGCGCCAGCAGCCAAGGGGGAGTAAGCGAGCAGTACTTC. Protein product: CASSQGGVSEQYF.

Here the CDR3 DNA reads TGCGGCGCGGGGGGAGATAATTCACCCCTCCACTTT. Its protein is CGAGGDNSPLHF. V and J are TRBV29-1 and TRBJ1-6, with D possibly matching TRBD1 (5 bases). The CDR3 is 12 residues long. The germline gives CDR1 SQVTM, CDR2 ANQGSEA.

V gene TRBV29-1 combines with J gene TRBJ1-5, with 7 bases fitting TRBD1. CDR3 length: 13 residues. Losses at the gene ends were 7 bases for V and 3 bases for J; bases not matched to a gene: 6. CDR1 and CDR2 from the germline V gene are SQVTM and ANQGSEA. This CDR3 reads CSAGQAINQPQHF. Here the CDR3 DNA reads TGCAGCGCTGGACAGGCGATCAATCAGCCCCAGCATTTT.

This sequence joins TRBV5-5 and TRBJ1-5; TRBD1 aligns across 7 bases. This CDR3 region has 15 residues. V trimming: 4 bases; J trimming: 2 bases; junction bases outside the gene matches: 6. Germline-derived CDR1 and CDR2 are SGHKS and YYEKEE (reference sequence). This CDR3 is CASSVGTERNQPQHF. Here the CDR3 DNA reads TGTGCCAGCAGCGTAGGGACAGAGCGCAATCAGCCCCAGCATTTT. The whole variable domain, filled in from reference TRBV5-5 and TRBJ1-5, reads DAGVTQSPTHLIKTRGQQVTLRCSPISGHKSVSWYQQVLGQGPQFIFQYYEKEERGRGNFPDRFSARQFPNYSSELNVNALLLGDSALYLCASSVGTERNQPQHFGDGTRLSIL.